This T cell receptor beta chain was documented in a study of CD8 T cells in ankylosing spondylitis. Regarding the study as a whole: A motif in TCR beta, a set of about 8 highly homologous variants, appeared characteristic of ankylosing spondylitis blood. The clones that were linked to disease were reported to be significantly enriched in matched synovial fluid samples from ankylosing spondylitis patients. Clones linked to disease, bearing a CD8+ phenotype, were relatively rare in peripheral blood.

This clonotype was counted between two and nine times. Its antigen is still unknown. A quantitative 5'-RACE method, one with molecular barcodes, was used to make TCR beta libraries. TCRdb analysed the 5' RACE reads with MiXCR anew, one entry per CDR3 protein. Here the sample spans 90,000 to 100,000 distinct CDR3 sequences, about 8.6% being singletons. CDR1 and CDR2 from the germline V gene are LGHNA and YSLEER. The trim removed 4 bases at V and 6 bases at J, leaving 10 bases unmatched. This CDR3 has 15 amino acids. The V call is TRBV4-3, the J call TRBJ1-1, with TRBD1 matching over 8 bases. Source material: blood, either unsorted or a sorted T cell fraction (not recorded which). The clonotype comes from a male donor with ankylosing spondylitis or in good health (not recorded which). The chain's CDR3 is CASSRAQGALAEAFF. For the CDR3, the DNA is TGCGCCAGCAGCCGGGCCCAGGGGGCTCTGGCTGAAGCTTTCTTT.